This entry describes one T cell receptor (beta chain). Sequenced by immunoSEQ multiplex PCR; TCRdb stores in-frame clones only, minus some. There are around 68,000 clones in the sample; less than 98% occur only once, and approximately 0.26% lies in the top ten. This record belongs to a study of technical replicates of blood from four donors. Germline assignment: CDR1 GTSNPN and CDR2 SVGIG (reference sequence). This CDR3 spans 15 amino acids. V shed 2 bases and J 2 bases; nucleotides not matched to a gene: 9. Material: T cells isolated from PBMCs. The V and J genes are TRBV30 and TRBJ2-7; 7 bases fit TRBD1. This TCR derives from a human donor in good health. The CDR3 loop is CAWSLGTGAPYEQYF. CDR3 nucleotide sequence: TGTGCCTGGAGTTTGGGCACAGGGGCCCCCTACGAGCAGTACTTC.